The T cell receptor beta chain described here comes from a study of patients and donors after allogeneic stem cell transplantation. This CDR3 is built from 15 residues. TCRdb reprocessed the RT-PCR reads via MiXCR and lists one record per CDR3 protein. The sample contains 200,000 to 250,000 distinct CDR3 sequences, around 14% of which appear only once. This sequence originates from a human donor who was either an allogeneic HSCT recipient or a stem cell or donor lymphocyte infusion donor (not recorded which). It is not recorded whose cells these are; they may come from a transplant donor. Input material: blood, either unsorted or a sorted T cell fraction (not recorded which). J is TRBJ1-1 and V is TRBV21-1. TRBV21-1 is listed as a pseudogene. The CDR3 sequence is CASSNRGREDTEAFF. The DNA for the CDR3 is TGTGCCAGCAGCAATAGGGGCAGGGAGGACACTGAAGCTTTCTTT.